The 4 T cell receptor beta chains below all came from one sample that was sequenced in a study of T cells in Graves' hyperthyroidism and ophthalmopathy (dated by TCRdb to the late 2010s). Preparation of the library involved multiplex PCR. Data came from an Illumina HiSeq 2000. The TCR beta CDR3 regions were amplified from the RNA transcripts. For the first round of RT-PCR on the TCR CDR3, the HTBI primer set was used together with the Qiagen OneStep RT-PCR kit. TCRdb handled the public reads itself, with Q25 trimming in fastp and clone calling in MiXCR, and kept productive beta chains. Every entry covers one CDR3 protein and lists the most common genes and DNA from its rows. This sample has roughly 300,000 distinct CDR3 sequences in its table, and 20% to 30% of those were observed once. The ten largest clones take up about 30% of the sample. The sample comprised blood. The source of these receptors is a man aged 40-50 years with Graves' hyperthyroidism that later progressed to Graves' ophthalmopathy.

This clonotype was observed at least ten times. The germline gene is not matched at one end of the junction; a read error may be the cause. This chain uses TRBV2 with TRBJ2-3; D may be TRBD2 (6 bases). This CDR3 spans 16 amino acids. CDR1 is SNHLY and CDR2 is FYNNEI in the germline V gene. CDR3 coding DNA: TGTGTCAGCAGTGAAGGGTGGGCTAGCGAAGCAGATACGCAGTATTTT. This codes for CVSSEGWASEADTQYF.

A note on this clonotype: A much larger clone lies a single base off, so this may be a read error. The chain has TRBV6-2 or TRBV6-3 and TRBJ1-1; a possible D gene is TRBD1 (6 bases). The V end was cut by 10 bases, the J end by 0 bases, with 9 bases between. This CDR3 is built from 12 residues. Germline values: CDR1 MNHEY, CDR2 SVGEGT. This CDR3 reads CATRDMNTEAFF. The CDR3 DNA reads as TGTGCCACCAGGGACATGAACACTGAAGCTTTCTTT.

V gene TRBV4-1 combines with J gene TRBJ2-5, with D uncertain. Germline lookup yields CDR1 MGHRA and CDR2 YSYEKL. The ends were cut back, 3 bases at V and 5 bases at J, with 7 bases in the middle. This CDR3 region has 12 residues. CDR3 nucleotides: TGCGCCAGCAGCCAGCCGAGGGAGACCCAGTACTTC. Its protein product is CASSQPRETQYF.

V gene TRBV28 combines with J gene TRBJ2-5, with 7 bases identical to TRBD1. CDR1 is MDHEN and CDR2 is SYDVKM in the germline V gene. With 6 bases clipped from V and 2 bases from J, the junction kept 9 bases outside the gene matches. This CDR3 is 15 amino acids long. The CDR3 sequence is CASSLDRVGQETQYF. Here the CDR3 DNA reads TGTGCCAGCAGCCTAGACAGGGTTGGGCAAGAGACCCAGTACTTC.